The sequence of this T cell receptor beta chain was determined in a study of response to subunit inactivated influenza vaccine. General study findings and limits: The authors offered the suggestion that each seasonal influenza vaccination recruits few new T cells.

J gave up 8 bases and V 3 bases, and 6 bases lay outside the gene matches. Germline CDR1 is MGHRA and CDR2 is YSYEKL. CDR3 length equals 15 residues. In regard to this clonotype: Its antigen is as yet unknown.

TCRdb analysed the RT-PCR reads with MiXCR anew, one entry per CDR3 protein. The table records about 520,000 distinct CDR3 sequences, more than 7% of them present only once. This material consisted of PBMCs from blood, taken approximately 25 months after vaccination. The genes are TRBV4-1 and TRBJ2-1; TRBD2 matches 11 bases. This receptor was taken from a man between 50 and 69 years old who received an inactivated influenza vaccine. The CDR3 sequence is CASSQSGTSGDEQFF. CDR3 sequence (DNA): TGCGCCAGCAGCCAGTCCGGGACTAGCGGCGATGAGCAGTTCTTC.